This TCR beta chain was retrieved from a study of blood T cells in healthy people across ages. Primers used in a second PCR of roughly 6 to 12 cycles were a sample-barcoded 5' primer and a J-beta primer mix. Each cDNA molecule was tagged by a template-switch adaptor that had 12 random nucleotides. One entry per CDR3 protein results from TCRdb running MiXCR on the 5' RACE reads. Of some 710,000 distinct CDR3 sequences in the sample, about 24% were seen once. The CDR3 has 15 residues. Trimming pared 2 bases from V and 0 bases from J, leaving 12 bases between. Per germline, CDR1 DFQATT and CDR2 SNEGSKA (reference sequence).

The V gene is TRBV20-1, the J gene TRBJ2-3; no definite D call. The sample comprised blood. The receptor was derived from a man between 65 and 85 years old in good health. CDR3 coding DNA: TGCAGTGCTAGAAAGGCAGAAACTAGCACAGATACGCAGTATTTT. Its translation is CSARKAETSTDTQYF.